The next 8 T cell receptor beta chains were all read from a single sample in a study of response to subunit inactivated influenza vaccine. MiXCR was run by TCRdb on the RT-PCR reads, yielding one entry per CDR3 protein. The table records about 570,000 distinct CDR3 sequences, 12% of them present only once. Sequenced material: PBMCs from blood, taken on the day of vaccination. These receptors were obtained from a man aged 50 to 60 who received an inactivated influenza vaccine.

This clonotype was observed a few times. The V gene is TRBV2, the J gene TRBJ1-1, with D perhaps matching TRBD1 (6 bases). V was cut by 6 bases and J by 6 bases, with 14 bases left in between. Germline V gene lookup returns CDR1 SNHLY and CDR2 FYNNEI. The CDR3 sequence is 13 residues long. Here the CDR3 DNA reads TGTGCCAGCAGCCGCGGGGGGCCCGCTGAAGCTTTCTTT. Translating gives CASSRGGPAEAFF.

This clonotype was detected a few times. The chain uses TRBV6-5 and TRBJ2-3; 9 positions agree with TRBD2. V was pared by 2 bases and J by 4 bases, with 4 bases of the junction left unmatched. Germline lookup yields CDR1 MNHEY and CDR2 SVGAGI. The CDR3 length is 15 residues. The CDR3 spells CASSYGLATADTQYF. The CDR3 DNA follows: TGTGCCAGCAGTTACGGACTAGCGACAGCAGATACGCAGTATTTT.

This clonotype was seen a few times. The chain carries TRBV29-1 and TRBJ2-2, with D unresolved. This CDR3 contains 11 residues. Per germline, CDR1 SQVTM and CDR2 ANQGSEA. V lost 6 bases to trimming and J lost 5 bases, with 7 bases between them. The CDR3 is CSVMGTGELFF. The CDR3 nucleotides read TGCAGCGTGATGGGAACCGGGGAGCTGTTTTTT.

This clonotype was recorded at least ten times. The chain is built from TRBV28 and TRBJ2-7; the D gene is possibly TRBD2 (5 bases). V gave up 4 bases and J gave up 1 base, with 11 bases separating them. This CDR3 contains 14 residues. Germline V lookup: CDR1 MDHEN, CDR2 SYDVKM. The DNA for the CDR3 is TGTGCCAGCAGTTCCTTCGGGGAATCCTACGAGCAGTACTTC. As protein: CASSSFGESYEQYF.

This clonotype was seen ten or more times. This chain joins TRBV11-2 and TRBJ2-3; 15 bases fit TRBD2. The V and J ends lost 5 bases and 2 bases, in that order; junction bases with no gene match: 8. This CDR3 is built from 18 residues. Germline V gives CDR1 SGHAT, CDR2 FQNNGV. The DNA for the CDR3 is TGTGCCAGCAGCCCTCTACGGACTAGCGGGAGGGTCACAGATACGCAGTATTTT. Its protein is CASSPLRTSGRVTDTQYF.

This clonotype was detected a few times. The chain recombines TRBV7-2 with TRBJ2-7; D is possibly TRBD1 or TRBD2 (5 bases each). V lost 3 bases, J lost 4 bases, and 13 bases lay in between. The V gene's germline CDR1 is SGHTA and CDR2 FQGNSA. The CDR3 has 14 amino acids. This CDR3 is CASSFVGTAYEQYF. CDR3 sequence (DNA): TGTGCCAGCAGCTTCGTCGGGACCGCGTACGAGCAGTACTTC.

This clonotype was recorded at least ten times. The chain couples TRBV29-1 to TRBJ1-1; D is unresolved. Germline loops: CDR1 SQVTM, CDR2 ANQGSEA. The length of the CDR3 is 12 residues. V was clipped by 7 bases and J by 1 base, with 10 bases between them. The CDR3 DNA reads TGCAGCGCCACAACAGCGAACACTGAAGCTTTCTTT. This translates into CSATTANTEAFF.

This clonotype was detected a few times. The chain combines TRBV12-3 or TRBV12-4 with TRBJ2-1; 14 nucleotides match TRBD2. V dropped 8 bases and J dropped 4; count of bases not matched to a gene: 7. This CDR3 is 16 amino acids long. The CDR3 protein is CASGRTSGGTYNEQFF. In DNA, the CDR3 is TGTGCCAGCGGACGGACTAGCGGGGGGACATACAATGAGCAGTTCTTC.